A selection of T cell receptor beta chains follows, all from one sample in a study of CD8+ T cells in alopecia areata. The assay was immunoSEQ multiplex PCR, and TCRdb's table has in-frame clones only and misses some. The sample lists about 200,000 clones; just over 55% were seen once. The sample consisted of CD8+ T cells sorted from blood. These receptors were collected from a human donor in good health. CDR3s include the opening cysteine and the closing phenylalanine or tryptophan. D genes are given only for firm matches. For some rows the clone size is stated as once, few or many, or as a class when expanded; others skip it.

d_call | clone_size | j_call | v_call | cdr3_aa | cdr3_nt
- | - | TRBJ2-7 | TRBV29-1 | CSVEEGAEDEQYF | TGCAGCGTTGAGGAGGGGGCGGAGGACGAGCAGTACTTC
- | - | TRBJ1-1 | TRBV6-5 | CASSYEGHLNTEAFF | TGTGCCAGCAGTTACGAGGGACACCTGAACACTGAAGCTTTCTTT
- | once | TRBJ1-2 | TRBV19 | CASSPRRLPDGYTF | TGTGCCAGTAGTCCCCGGAGGCTGCCCGATGGCTACACCTTC
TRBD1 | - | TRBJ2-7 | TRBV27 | CASSLAPGQRTYEQYF | TGTGCCAGCAGCCTGGCCCCGGGACAGAGAACCTACGAGCAGTACTTC
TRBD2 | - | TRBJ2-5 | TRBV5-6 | CASSGGGETQYF | TGTGCCAGCAGCGGCGGGGGAGAGACCCAGTACTTC
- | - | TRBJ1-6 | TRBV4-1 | CASSQDAKFTALHF | TGCGCCAGCAGCCAAGATGCGAAGTTCACAGCCCTCCACTTT
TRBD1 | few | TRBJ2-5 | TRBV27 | CASSSTGGGETQYF | TGTGCCAGCAGTTCGACAGGGGGCGGGGAGACCCAGTACTTC
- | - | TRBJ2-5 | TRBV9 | CASSDEGGGGETQYF | TGTGCCAGCAGCGACGAAGGAGGAGGGGGGGAGACCCAGTACTTC
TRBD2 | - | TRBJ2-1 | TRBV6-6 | CASNPSAGGSGEQFF | TGTGCCAGCAACCCCTCCGCCGGGGGGTCGGGTGAGCAGTTCTTC
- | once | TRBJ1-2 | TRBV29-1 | CSVEGRNMYGYTF | TGCAGCGTTGAAGGCAGGAACATGTATGGCTACACCTTC
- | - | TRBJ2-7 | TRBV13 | CASSGPGQTSYEQYF | TGTGCCAGCAGCGGCCCGGGACAGACTAGCTACGAGCAGTACTTC
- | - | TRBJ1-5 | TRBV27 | CASSWGRADQPQHF | TGTGCCAGTAGTTGGGGTAGGGCCGATCAGCCCCAGCATTTT
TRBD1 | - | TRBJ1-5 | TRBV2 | CASNRQGGQPQHF | TGTGCCAGCAATCGACAGGGCGGGCAGCCCCAGCATTTT
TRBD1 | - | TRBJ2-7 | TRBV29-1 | CSVSTGVDYEQYF | TGCAGCGTGTCGACAGGGGTCGACTACGAGCAGTACTTC
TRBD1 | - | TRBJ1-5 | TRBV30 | CAWEHAGTASNQPQHF | TGTGCCTGGGAACACGCCGGGACAGCTAGCAATCAGCCCCAGCATTTT
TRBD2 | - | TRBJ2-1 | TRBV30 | CAWSTGGRNEQFF | TGTGCCTGGAGTACGGGGGGGCGCAATGAGCAGTTCTTC
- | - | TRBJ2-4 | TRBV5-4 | CASSPGGAKNIQYF | TGTGCCAGCAGTCCCGGGGGAGCCAAAAACATTCAGTACTTC
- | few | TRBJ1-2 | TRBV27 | CASSLSAALGYTF | TGTGCCAGCAGTTTATCGGCAGCCCTGGGCTACACCTTC
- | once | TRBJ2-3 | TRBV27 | CASSPAGTLDTQYF | TGTGCCAGCAGTCCCGCCGGGACTTTGGATACGCAGTATTTT
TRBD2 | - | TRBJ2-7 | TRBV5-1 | CASSLSGGTSVHEQYF | TGCGCCAGCAGCCTCTCAGGTGGGACTAGCGTCCACGAGCAGTACTTC
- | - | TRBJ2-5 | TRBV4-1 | CASSQDQGGEETQYF | TGCGCCAGCAGCCAAGATCAGGGGGGAGAAGAGACCCAGTACTTC
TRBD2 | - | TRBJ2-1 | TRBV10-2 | CASIVTSGAYNEQFF | TGCGCCAGCATCGTCACTAGCGGGGCTTACAATGAGCAGTTCTTC
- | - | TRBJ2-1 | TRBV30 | CAWSEGSSYNEQFF | TGTGCCTGGAGTGAGGGGAGCTCCTACAATGAGCAGTTCTTC
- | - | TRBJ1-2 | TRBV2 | CASAEAGARGYTF | TGTGCCAGCGCCGAGGCAGGTGCGCGTGGCTACACCTTC
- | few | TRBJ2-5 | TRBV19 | CASSNQETQYF | TGTGCCAGTAGTAACCAAGAGACCCAGTACTTC
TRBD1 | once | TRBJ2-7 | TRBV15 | CATSNSRTGRYEQYF | TGTGCCACCAGCAACTCAAGGACAGGGCGCTACGAGCAGTACTTC
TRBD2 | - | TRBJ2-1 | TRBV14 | CASSQDLGSGVSDEQFF | TGTGCCAGCAGCCAAGATCTCGGAAGCGGGGTTTCGGATGAGCAGTTCTTC
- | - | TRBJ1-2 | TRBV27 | CASSLSRGDYGYTF | TGTGCCAGCAGTTTATCGAGGGGGGACTATGGCTACACCTTC
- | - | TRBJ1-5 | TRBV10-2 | CASSEGAWNQHF | TGCGCCAGCAGTGAGGGGGCCTGGAACCAGCATTTT
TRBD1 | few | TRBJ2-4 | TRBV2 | CASSPDRAVQYF | TGTGCCAGCAGTCCAGACAGGGCCGTCCAGTACTTC
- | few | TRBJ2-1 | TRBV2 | CASSEVSEQFF | TGTGCCAGCAGTGAAGTTAGCGAGCAGTTCTTC
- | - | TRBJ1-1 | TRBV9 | CASSAPVDTEAFF | TGTGCCAGCAGCGCTCCCGTCGACACTGAAGCTTTCTTT
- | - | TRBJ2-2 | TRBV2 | CASSESLQLNTGELFF | TGTGCCAGCAGTGAATCTCTACAGCTAAACACCGGGGAGCTGTTTTTT
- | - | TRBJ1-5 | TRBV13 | CASSLGRDSNQPQHF | TGTGCCAGCAGCTTAGGACGGGATAGCAATCAGCCCCAGCATTTT
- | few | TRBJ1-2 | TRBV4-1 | CASSQVVGYGYTF | TGCGCCAGCAGCCAAGTAGTAGGGTATGGCTACACCTTC
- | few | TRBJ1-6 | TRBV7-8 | CASRQGDLNSPLHF | TGTGCCAGCCGGCAGGGAGATTTAAATTCACCCCTCCACTTT
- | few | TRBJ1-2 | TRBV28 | CASSLRSENYGYTF | TGTGCCAGCAGTTTGCGATCTGAGAACTATGGCTACACCTTC
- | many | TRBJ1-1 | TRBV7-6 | CASSLGDGGEAFF | TGTGCCAGCAGCTTAGGCGACGGGGGTGAAGCTTTCTTT
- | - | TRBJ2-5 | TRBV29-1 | CSVESKQETQYF | TGCAGCGTTGAAAGTAAGCAAGAGACCCAGTACTTC
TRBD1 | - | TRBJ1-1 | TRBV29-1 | CSVSLPGQAPQAFF | TGCAGCGTTTCTTTACCGGGACAGGCCCCTCAAGCTTTCTTT
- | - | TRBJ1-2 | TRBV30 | CAWSDGYGYTF | TGTGCCTGGAGTGATGGCTATGGCTACACCTTC
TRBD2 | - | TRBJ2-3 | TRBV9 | CASSPGRGYSPGSTDTQYF | TGTGCCAGCAGCCCGGGGCGGGGGTACTCCCCGGGCAGCACAGATACGCAGTATTTT
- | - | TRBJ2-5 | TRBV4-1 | CASSQDRGTQYF | TGCGCCAGCAGCCAAGACCGTGGGACCCAGTACTTC
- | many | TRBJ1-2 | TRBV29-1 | CSVDRGQTYGYTF | TGCAGCGTCGACCGAGGACAGACCTATGGCTACACCTTC
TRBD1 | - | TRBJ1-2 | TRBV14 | CASSPEGQGLVHTF | TGTGCCAGCAGCCCCGAGGGACAGGGACTAGTCCACACCTTC
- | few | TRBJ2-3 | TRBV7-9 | CASSLNGGPGTDTQYF | TGTGCCAGCAGCTTAAACGGGGGACCAGGCACAGATACGCAGTATTTT